A single sample is the source of the 20 T cell receptor beta chains below, sequenced in a study of blood T cell repertoires in COVID-19. TCRdb's copy holds only in-frame clones and misses some; the assay was immunoSEQ multiplex PCR. This sample has 60,000 to 85,000 clones; roughly nine tenths occur once, and the top ten carry about 4.4%. Sequenced material: peripheral blood. These receptors were taken from a man in his fifties with active COVID-19.

The J gene is TRBJ1-2, the V gene TRBV5-1, with D perhaps TRBD1 (6 bases). Between the trimmed V and J ends, which lost 4 bases and 3 bases, there was a span of 13 bases. This CDR3 is 14 amino acids long. Germline CDR1 is SGHRS and CDR2 is YFSETQ. The DNA of the CDR3 is TGCGCCAGCAGCCACAGGGTGGCTGACTATGGCTACACCTTC. Its translation is CASSHRVADYGYTF.

This chain links TRBV19 with TRBJ2-7; TRBD2 might be the D (6 bases). Trimming shortened V by 3 bases and J by 9 bases, and 21 bases separated the two germline ends. Germline V gene sequence: CDR1 LNHDA, CDR2 SQIVND (reference sequence). This CDR3 has 15 amino acids. Written as DNA, the CDR3 is TGTGCCAGTAGTATCAAGGGACTGGGGGAAGGGTCGCAGTACTTC. It yields the protein CASSIKGLGEGSQYF.

The gene calls are TRBV15 and TRBJ2-7, with D tentatively TRBD2 (6 bases). Germline lookup yields CDR1 LNHNV and CDR2 YYDKDF (reference sequence). V was cut by 0 bases and J by 5 bases, with 8 bases left in between. CDR3 length: 13 residues. CDR3 coding DNA: TGTGCCACCAGCAGAGATAGGGAGGACGAGCAGTACTTC. Translating it yields CATSRDREDEQYF.

The rearrangement links TRBV9 to TRBJ1-1; possibly TRBD1 for D (5 bases). V lost 3 bases, J lost 0 bases, and 15 bases lay in between. CDR3 length: 16 amino acids. Germline CDR1 is SGDLS and CDR2 is YYNGEE. The CDR3 loop reads CASSAGVGALNTEAFF. Written as DNA, the CDR3 is TGTGCCAGCAGCGCCGGTGTAGGGGCCTTGAACACTGAAGCTTTCTTT.

The rearrangement joins TRBV5-1 to TRBJ2-1; the match to TRBD2 covers 11 bases. The germline V gene has CDR1 SGHRS and CDR2 YFSETQ. CDR3 length: 16 amino acids. V gave up 1 base and J gave up 2 bases; unmatched junction bases: 2. The CDR3 sequence: CASSLLSGGAYNEQFF. DNA for the CDR3: TGCGCCAGCAGCTTGCTTAGCGGGGGGGCCTACAATGAGCAGTTCTTC. Supplemented by reference TRBV5-1 and TRBJ2-1, the full variable domain reads KAGVTQTPRYLIKTRGQQVTLSCSPISGHRSVSWYQQTPGQGLQFLFEYFSETQRNKGNFPGRFSGRQFSNSRSEMNVSTLELGDSALYLCASSLLSGGAYNEQFFGPGTRLTVL.

The chain combines TRBV4-1 with TRBJ2-5, with D possibly TRBD1 on 5 matching bases. The CDR3 has 14 residues. V shed 0 bases and J shed 5 bases, with 10 bases lying between them. Looked up from germline, CDR1 is MGHRA and CDR2 is YSYEKL. The CDR3 loop reads CASSQDQGWETQYF. CDR3 DNA sequence: TGCGCCAGCAGCCAAGATCAGGGATGGGAGACCCAGTACTTC.

In this sample, this clone turned up a few times. This rearrangement joins TRBV7-3 to TRBJ2-2; D is possibly TRBD1 (6 bases). CDR3 size: 15 residues. Germline V CDR1 and CDR2: SGHTA, FQGTGA. V was trimmed by 5 bases and J by 1 base, leaving 11 bases between them. CDR3 DNA: TGTGCCAGCAGCCCAGAGACAGGGAACACCGGGGAGCTGTTTTTT. It is translated as CASSPETGNTGELFF. Supplemented by reference TRBV7-3 and TRBJ2-2, the full variable domain reads GAGVSQTPSNKVTEKGKYVELRCDPISGHTALYWYRQSLGQGPEFLIYFQGTGAADDSGLPNDRFFAVRPEGSVSTLKIQRTERGDSAVYLCASSPETGNTGELFFGEGSRLTVL.

V gene TRBV11-2 combines with J gene TRBJ2-5; D not resolved. The CDR3 length is 14 residues. Germline V gene sequence: CDR1 SGHAT, CDR2 FQNNGV. V was pared by 5 bases and J by 4 bases, with 14 bases between. The CDR3 DNA reads as TGTGCCAGCAGCACCCGCCAGGTTGCAGAGACCCAGTACTTC. Translated, it gives CASSTRQVAETQYF. The whole variable domain, filled in from reference TRBV11-2 and TRBJ2-5, reads EAGVAQSPRYKIIEKRQSVAFWCNPISGHATLYWYQQILGQGPKLLIQFQNNGVVDDSQLPKDRFSAERLKGVDSTLKIQPAKLEDSAVYLCASSTRQVAETQYFGPGTRLLVL.

The sample holds one count of this clone. This chain joins TRBV7-2 and TRBJ2-7; a possible D gene is TRBD1 (6 bases). Trimming took off 4 bases at V and 6 bases at J, with 10 bases between the two ends. The germline CDR1 and CDR2 sequences are SGHTA and FQGNSA. The CDR3 contains 12 residues. The CDR3 is CASSSAGAEQYF. CDR3 DNA sequence: TGTGCCAGCAGCTCCGCAGGGGCCGAGCAGTACTTC.

The CDR3 sequence is CAWSVQGGSGANVLTF. CDR3 nucleotide sequence: TGTGCCTGGAGTGTACAAGGGGGCTCTGGGGCCAACGTCCTGACTTTC. The V call is TRBV30, the J call TRBJ2-6, with a tentative D call TRBD1 (6 bases). The germline V gene encodes CDR1 GTSNPN and CDR2 SVGIG (reference sequence). The V end lost 0 bases, the J end lost 0 bases, and 9 bases lay between the germline ends. CDR3 length equals 16 residues.

By sample fraction, this clone is medium-sized (0.01 to 0.1%). V and J are TRBV7-9 and TRBJ2-7; D is perhaps TRBD1 (6 bases). The CDR3 covers 14 residues. Between the trimmed V and J ends, which lost 0 bases and 3 bases, there was a span of 9 bases. Germline loops: CDR1 SEHNR, CDR2 FQNEAQ (reference sequence). The CDR3 protein is CASSLAGRGYEQYF. The CDR3 coding sequence is TGTGCCAGCAGCTTAGCAGGCAGGGGCTACGAGCAGTACTTC. The complete variable domain, with remaining parts taken from reference TRBV7-9 and TRBJ2-7, reads DTGVSQNPRHKITKRGQNVTFRCDPISEHNRLYWYRQTLGQGPEFLTYFQNEAQLEKSRLLSDRFSAERPKGSFSTLEIQRTEQGDSAMYLCASSLAGRGYEQYFGPGTRLTVT.

The chain combines TRBV19 with TRBJ2-7; D unresolved. The CDR3 loop spans 15 amino acids. In germline, CDR1 is LNHDA, CDR2 SQIVND (reference sequence). Trimming removed 4 bases from V and 2 bases from J, with 15 bases in between. CDR3 DNA sequence: TGTGCCAGTAGTACCCCCCCGACTCAGACCTACGAGCAGTACTTC. Protein product: CASSTPPTQTYEQYF.

The chain couples TRBV5-4 to TRBJ2-7; D might be TRBD1 (5 bases). CDR1 and CDR2 (germline): SGHNT, YYREEE (reference sequence). V lost 5 bases and J lost 2, with 17 bases in between. The CDR3 consists of 15 residues. CDR3 residues: CASSTPGNSAYEQYF. For the CDR3, the DNA is TGTGCCAGCAGTACCCCAGGGAACTCGGCCTACGAGCAGTACTTC.

This chain uses TRBV7-2 with TRBJ2-2; D gene ambiguous. CDR3 length: 15 residues. Trimming pared 3 bases from V and 5 bases from J, leaving 13 bases between. Germline values: CDR1 SGHTA, CDR2 FQGNSA. The CDR3 sequence: CASSFNNLVTGELFF. The CDR3 nucleotides are TGTGCCAGCAGCTTTAACAACCTAGTGACCGGGGAGCTGTTTTTT.

The gene calls are TRBV7-9 and TRBJ1-2, with D perhaps TRBD1 (6 bases). CDR1 and CDR2 from the germline V gene are SEHNR and FQNEAQ (reference sequence). V gave up 7 bases and J gave up 4 bases, with 25 bases separating them. This CDR3 is 17 amino acids long. CDR3 coding DNA: TGTGCCAGCACGATGATTTGGGGGCGAGAAATTTCCTATGGCTACACCTTC. This sequence encodes CASTMIWGREISYGYTF.

This sequence joins TRBV19 and TRBJ2-3, with D unresolved. The CDR3 has 16 residues. Per the germline V gene, CDR1 is LNHDA and CDR2 is SQIVND (reference sequence). The germline V and J ends were trimmed by 4 bases and 0 bases, with 14 bases remaining between them. The CDR3 here is CASSTPRGASTDTQYF. As DNA, the CDR3 is TGTGCCAGTAGTACCCCTCGCGGAGCTAGCACAGATACGCAGTATTTT.

The table lists this clone with a few counts. CDR3 sequence (DNA): TGTGCCAGCAGCCCTTCTATGAATGAGCAGTTCTTC. This codes for CASSPSMNEQFF. The V call is TRBV11-2, the J call TRBJ2-1; D is undetermined. The CDR3 is 12 residues long. Germline CDR1 SGHAT, CDR2 FQNNGV. V was cut by 5 bases and J by 7 bases, with 9 bases left in between.

This clone was recorded only once. V gene TRBV7-9 combines with J gene TRBJ2-1; D might be TRBD1 (6 bases). Trimming cost V 3 bases and J 6 bases, with 15 bases left between them. This CDR3 contains 15 residues. CDR1 is SEHNR and CDR2 is FQNEAQ in the germline V gene (reference sequence). As DNA, the CDR3 is TGTGCCAGCAGCTTTGGTACAGGGCTTTTCAATGAGCAGTTCTTC. Translated: CASSFGTGLFNEQFF.

V and J are TRBV19 and TRBJ2-1; 8 nucleotides match TRBD2. From germline, CDR1 is LNHDA and CDR2 SQIVND (reference sequence). The CDR3 has 13 residues. With V trimmed by 10 bases and J by 6 bases, 8 bases remained unmatched. The CDR3 region has the DNA TGTGCCACCTGGGGTAGCGGGGCCAATGAGCAGTTCTTC. Protein: CATWGSGANEQFF.

The V gene is TRBV27, the J gene TRBJ1-2, with a tentative D call TRBD1 (6 bases). Germline V gene sequence: CDR1 MNHEY, CDR2 SMNVEV (reference sequence). The CDR3 has 18 residues. Trimming shortened V by 6 bases and J by 0 bases, and 23 bases separated the two germline ends. This CDR3 is CASSLGGLYVPANYGYTF. The CDR3 DNA sequence: TGTGCCAGCAGCCTAGGGGGTCTATACGTACCTGCTAACTATGGCTACACCTTC.